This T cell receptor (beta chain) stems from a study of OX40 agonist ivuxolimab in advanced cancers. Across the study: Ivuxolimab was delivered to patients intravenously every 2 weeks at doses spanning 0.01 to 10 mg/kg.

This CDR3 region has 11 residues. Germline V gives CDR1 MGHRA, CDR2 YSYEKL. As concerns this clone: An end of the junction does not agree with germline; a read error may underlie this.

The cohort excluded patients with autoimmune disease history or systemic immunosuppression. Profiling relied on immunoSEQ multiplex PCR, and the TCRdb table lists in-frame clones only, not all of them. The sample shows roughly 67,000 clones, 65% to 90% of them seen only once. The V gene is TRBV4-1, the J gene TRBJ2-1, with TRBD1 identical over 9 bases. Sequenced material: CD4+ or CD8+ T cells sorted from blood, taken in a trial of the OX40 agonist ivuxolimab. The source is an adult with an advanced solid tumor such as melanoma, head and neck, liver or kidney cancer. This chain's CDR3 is CASSRDRVTLF. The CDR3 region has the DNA TGCGCCAGCAGCCGGGACAGGGTTACGCTCTTC.